This T cell receptor (beta chain) comes out of a study of cytomegalovirus exposure and HLA in healthy donors. Study findings and constraints: Owing to their indistinguishability, certain V segments, notably TRBV6-2 and TRBV6-3, were excluded. What a later analysis showed was that several of the most significant clusters appeared linked to common viral pathogens. Researchers counted around 180 TCR beta chains as cytomegalovirus-associated.

On this clone itself: The antigen remains unidentified.

CDR1 and CDR2 (germline): SGHKS, YYEKEE (reference sequence). There are 15 residues in the CDR3. The V gene end was trimmed by 6 bases and the J gene end by 6 bases; junction bases not matched to a gene: 10. Primers for the PCR totalled 60 Vbeta and 13 Jbeta. In the original analysis: Later, an analysis found 75 million to 100 million unique TCR beta chains, and approximately 10 million of these were shared. Profiling relied on immunoSEQ multiplex PCR, and the TCRdb table lists in-frame clones only, not all of them. The V and J calls and clone size come from that table; D and trimming were worked out from the DNA. The sample has approximately 67,000 clones; about 70% are singletons.

The chain links TRBV5-5 to TRBJ2-7; 12 bases are a match to TRBD1. This TCR was sampled from a woman aged 30 to 39 in good health and CMV-seronegative. The specimen sequenced was PBMCs. The CDR3 region has the DNA TGTGCCAGCAACCTGGGACAGGGGGCGAGTACCGAGCAGTACTTC. Amino acids: CASNLGQGASTEQYF.